The T cell receptor beta chain under discussion was sequenced for a study of identical twins. Broader study findings: Models underestimated how often monozygotic twins shared out-of-frame TCR alpha.

This clonotype was seen more than once but under ten times. Its target is not known. V was cut by 7 bases and J by 0 bases, with 8 bases left in between. This CDR3 is 13 amino acids long. Germline V gene data show CDR1 as SNHLY and CDR2 as FYNNEI. The authors used template switching to add a universal primer site and gave cDNA unique molecular identifiers. TCRdb fed the 5' RACE reads into MiXCR, producing one record per CDR3 protein. Of 700,000 or so distinct CDR3 sequences in the sample, 8.6% were seen once. This sample also belongs to another study, concerning yellow fever vaccine responses in identical twins.

Material: PBMCs. This sequence originates from a woman aged 18-29 years in good health. The chain couples TRBV2 to TRBJ2-3; no firm D call. The CDR3 coding sequence is TGTGCCAGCATCAGCTCGAGCACAGATACGCAGTATTTT. Protein: CASISSSTDTQYF.